The sequence of this TCR beta chain was determined in a study of PD-1 blockade in classical Hodgkin lymphoma. Regarding the study as a whole: Reported baseline diversity: healthy donors highest, relapsed/refractory patients lowest. After ASCT, patients who started nivolumab under 1 year later were excluded. CD4+ TCR diversity climbed significantly by C4D1, unlike CD8+ TCR diversity. Whatever underlies the repertoire differences (possibly disease activity or prior therapy) remains undefined.

The protocol was immunoSEQ multiplex PCR, while the TCRdb copy is restricted to in-frame clones and leaves out a portion. This table holds over 5,500 clones, around 73% found once. About this clone: Its antigen remains unknown.

Germline CDR1 and CDR2: SGHVS and FQNEAQ. Losses at the gene ends were 3 bases for V and 2 bases for J; bases not matched to a gene: 6. This CDR3 has 15 amino acids. Every single patient, without exception, relapsed after autologous stem cell transplantation, and brentuximab vedotin exposure varied. Negative selection with magnetic separation was used to purify CD4+ T cells from thawed PBMCs. The chain has TRBV7-8 and TRBJ1-2, with 7 bases aligning to TRBD1. The source of this sequence is a human donor with classical Hodgkin lymphoma. The specimen comprised CD4+ T cells from blood, sampled at baseline. CDR3 region: CASSFRGIINYGYTF. DNA of the CDR3: TGTGCCAGCAGCTTCAGGGGGATTATCAACTATGGCTACACCTTC. The entire variable domain, with the rest obtained from reference TRBV7-8 and TRBJ1-2, is as follows: GAGVSQSPRYKVAKRGQDVALRCDPISGHVSLFWYQQALGQGPEFLTYFQNEAQLDKSGLPSDRFFAERPEGSVSTLKIQRTQQEDSAVYLCASSFRGIINYGYTFGSGTRLTVV.